Reported below is one T cell receptor beta chain. What it binds is unknown. This record belongs to a study of beta chain features in type 1 diabetes. Overall study findings and caveats: VDJ junctions from patients with type 1 diabetes contained fewer insertions and more deletions. Among all four CD4+ subsets, Type 1 diabetes patients had TCRB CDR3s that were moderately but significantly shorter.

The study reverse transcribed the entire isolated RNA, so it sequenced expressed TCRB transcripts. For naive, central memory and regulatory T cell samples, reads averaged roughly 3.7 million. Using immunoSEQ multiplex PCR, the repertoire was profiled, and TCRdb retains in-frame clones only, with some absent. This sample yields some 330,000 clones, of which around 13% are seen a single time; around 0.0099% belongs to the top ten. There are 15 residues in the CDR3. Germline V gene data show CDR1 as MNHNS and CDR2 as SASEGT. The J segment lost 9 bases and the V segment lost 8 bases, leaving 12 bases of the junction unmatched. One heparinised draw of blood, averaging roughly 110 mL, came from each donor. CD45RO/CCR7/CD25/CD127/CD95/CD27 staining was used to isolate CD4+ naive, central memory, regulatory and stem cell-like memory cells by sorting.

Sequencing used naive CD4+ T cells from blood. The sequence was obtained from a woman aged 18-30 years with type 1 diabetes. V usage is TRBV6-1 and J usage is TRBJ1-6, with 8 bases lining up with TRBD1. In DNA, the CDR3 is TGTGCCAGCGGTCAGCCACAGGGGGGGATTTCACCCCTCCACTTT. Translated: CASGQPQGGISPLHF.